This TCR beta chain was documented in a study of read filtering for tumor transcriptome and immune sequencing. Study at large: The cohort had over 16 men and over eleven women aged roughly 47 to 90, mean about 68 years. Revised staging placed roughly 8 patients in R-ISS I, some 17 in II, six or seven in III. Findings and caveats of the study: Sorted CD138-negative bone marrow cells were not purified T cells. Dropping single-read clonotypes raised IR-seq and RNA-seq shared-clonotype correlation.

As regards this clonotype: Its matching antigen is unknown.

In germline, CDR1 is ENHRY, CDR2 SYGVKD. The CDR3 contains 15 residues. After removal of 6 bases from V and 3 bases from J, the junction contained 4 bases not matched to a gene. Molecular barcoded adaptors covering alpha/delta and beta/gamma chains were used on around 400 ng RNA. TCRdb re-analysed the reads in MiXCR, keeping a single row per CDR3 protein. The repertoire includes about 39,000 distinct CDR3 sequences, around 13% of them detected once, and less than 20% sits in the top ten. The gene calls are TRBV10-3 and TRBJ2-2; the match to TRBD1 covers 10 bases. Specimen: a population of CD138-negative cells sorted from bone marrow. This sequence was found in a donor at least 40 years old with multiple myeloma. In nucleotides, the CDR3 is TGTGCCATCAGGGCTGGGACAGGGGACACCGGGGAGCTGTTTTTT. Protein sequence: CAIRAGTGDTGELFF.